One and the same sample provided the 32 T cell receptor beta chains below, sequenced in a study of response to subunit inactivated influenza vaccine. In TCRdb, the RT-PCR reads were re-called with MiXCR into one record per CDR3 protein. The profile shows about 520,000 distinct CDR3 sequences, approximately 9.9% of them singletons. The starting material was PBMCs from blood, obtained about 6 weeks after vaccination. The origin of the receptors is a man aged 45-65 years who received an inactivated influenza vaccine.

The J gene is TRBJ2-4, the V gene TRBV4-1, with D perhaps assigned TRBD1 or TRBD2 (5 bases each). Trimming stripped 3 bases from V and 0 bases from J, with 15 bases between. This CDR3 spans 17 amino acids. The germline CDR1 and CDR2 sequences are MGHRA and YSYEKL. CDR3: CASSQPGRSLAKNIQYF. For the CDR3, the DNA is TGCGCCAGCAGCCAGCCGGGACGGTCCCTAGCCAAAAACATTCAGTACTTC.

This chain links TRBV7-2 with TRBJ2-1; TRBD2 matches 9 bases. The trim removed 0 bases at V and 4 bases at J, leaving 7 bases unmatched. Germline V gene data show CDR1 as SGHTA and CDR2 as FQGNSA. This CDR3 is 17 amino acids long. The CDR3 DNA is TGTGCCAGCAGCTTAGCGGGGGGTAGCGGGGGATACAATGAGCAGTTCTTC. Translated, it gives CASSLAGGSGGYNEQFF.

CDR3 nucleotides: TGCAGTGCTAGAGATCTGATGCACACCGGGGAGCTGTTTTTT. Its protein product is CSARDLMHTGELFF. This rearrangement joins TRBV20-1 to TRBJ2-2; D is ambiguous. The ends were cut back, 0 bases at V and 3 bases at J, with 8 bases in the middle. CDR1 is DFQATT, CDR2 SNEGSKA, per germline (reference sequence). CDR3 length: 14 residues.

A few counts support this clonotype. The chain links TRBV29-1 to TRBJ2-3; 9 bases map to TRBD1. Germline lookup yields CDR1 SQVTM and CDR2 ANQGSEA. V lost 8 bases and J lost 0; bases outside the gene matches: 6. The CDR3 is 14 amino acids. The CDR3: CSIRDRASTDTQYF. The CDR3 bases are TGCAGCATAAGGGACAGGGCTAGCACAGATACGCAGTATTTT.

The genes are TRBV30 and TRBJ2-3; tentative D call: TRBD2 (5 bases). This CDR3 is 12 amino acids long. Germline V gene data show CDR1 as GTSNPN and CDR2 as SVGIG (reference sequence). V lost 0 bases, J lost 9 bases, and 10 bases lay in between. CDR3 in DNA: TGTGCCTGGAGTGTATCGGGGATAACGCAGTATTTT. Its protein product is CAWSVSGITQYF.

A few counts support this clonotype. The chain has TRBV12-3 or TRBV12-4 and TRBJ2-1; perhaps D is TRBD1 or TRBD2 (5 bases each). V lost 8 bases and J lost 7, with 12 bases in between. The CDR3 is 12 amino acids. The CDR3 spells CASGDLRNEQFF. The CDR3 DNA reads TGTGCCAGCGGGGACCTGAGGAATGAGCAGTTCTTC.

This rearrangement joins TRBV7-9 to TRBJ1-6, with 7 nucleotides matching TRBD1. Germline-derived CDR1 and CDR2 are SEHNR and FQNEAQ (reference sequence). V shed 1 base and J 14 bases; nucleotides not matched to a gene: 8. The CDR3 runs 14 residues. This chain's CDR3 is CASSLGQGSATLHF. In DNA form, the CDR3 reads TGTGCCAGCAGCTTAGGACAGGGAAGTGCAACCCTCCACTTT.

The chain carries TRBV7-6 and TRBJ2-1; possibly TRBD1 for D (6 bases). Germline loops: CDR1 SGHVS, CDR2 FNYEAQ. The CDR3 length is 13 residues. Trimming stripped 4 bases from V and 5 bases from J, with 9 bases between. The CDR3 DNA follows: TGTGCCAGCAGCTATACAGGGAACAATGAGCAGTTCTTC. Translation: CASSYTGNNEQFF.

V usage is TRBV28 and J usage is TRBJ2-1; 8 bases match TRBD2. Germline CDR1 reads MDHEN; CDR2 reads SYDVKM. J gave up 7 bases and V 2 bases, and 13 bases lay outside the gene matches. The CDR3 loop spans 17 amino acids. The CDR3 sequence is CASSLRVAGGAPNEQFF. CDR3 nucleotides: TGTGCCAGCAGTTTAAGGGTCGCGGGAGGAGCCCCAAATGAGCAGTTCTTC.

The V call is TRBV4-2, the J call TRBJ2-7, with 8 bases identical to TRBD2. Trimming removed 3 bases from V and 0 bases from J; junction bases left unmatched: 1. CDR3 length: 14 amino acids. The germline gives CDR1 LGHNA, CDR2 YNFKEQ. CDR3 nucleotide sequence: TGTGCCAGCAGCCAGGGGACTAGCTCCTACGAGCAGTACTTC. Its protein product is CASSQGTSSYEQYF.

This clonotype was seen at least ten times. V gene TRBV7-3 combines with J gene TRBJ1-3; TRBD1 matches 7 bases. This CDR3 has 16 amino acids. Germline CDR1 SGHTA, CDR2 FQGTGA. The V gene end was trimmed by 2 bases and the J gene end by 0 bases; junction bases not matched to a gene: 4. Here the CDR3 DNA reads TGTGCCAGCAGCTTATCGGGACAGCTCTCTGGAAACACCATATATTTT. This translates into CASSLSGQLSGNTIYF.

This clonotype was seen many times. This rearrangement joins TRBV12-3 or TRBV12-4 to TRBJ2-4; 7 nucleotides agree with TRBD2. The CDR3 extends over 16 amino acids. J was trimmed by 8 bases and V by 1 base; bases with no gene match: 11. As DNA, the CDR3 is TGTGCCAGCAGTTTAGGAACAAGCGGGGCGGAGGACATTCAGTACTTC. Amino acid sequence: CASSLGTSGAEDIQYF.

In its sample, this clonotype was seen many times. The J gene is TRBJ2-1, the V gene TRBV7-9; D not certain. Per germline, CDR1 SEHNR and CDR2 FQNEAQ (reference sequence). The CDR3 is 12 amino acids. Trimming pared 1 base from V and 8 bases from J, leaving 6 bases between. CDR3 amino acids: CASSLGSYEQFF. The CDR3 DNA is TGTGCCAGCAGCTTAGGGTCGTATGAGCAGTTCTTC.

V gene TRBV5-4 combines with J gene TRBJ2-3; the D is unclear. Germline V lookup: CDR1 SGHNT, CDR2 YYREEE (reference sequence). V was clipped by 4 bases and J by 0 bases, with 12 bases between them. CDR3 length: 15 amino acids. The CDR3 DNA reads TGTGCCAGCAGCCCCCAGTTGCTTAGCACAGATACGCAGTATTTT. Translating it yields CASSPQLLSTDTQYF.

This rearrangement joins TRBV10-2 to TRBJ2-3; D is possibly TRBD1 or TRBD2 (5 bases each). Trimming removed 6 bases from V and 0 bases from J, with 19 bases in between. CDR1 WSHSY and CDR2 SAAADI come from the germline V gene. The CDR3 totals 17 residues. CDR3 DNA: TGCGCCAGCAGGGCCCGGTGGGGCGGGCCAAGCACAGATACGCAGTATTTT. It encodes CASRARWGGPSTDTQYF.

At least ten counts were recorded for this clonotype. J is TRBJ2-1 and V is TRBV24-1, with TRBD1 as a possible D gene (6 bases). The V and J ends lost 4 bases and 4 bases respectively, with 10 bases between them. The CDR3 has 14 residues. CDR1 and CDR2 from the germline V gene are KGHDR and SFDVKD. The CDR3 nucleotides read TGTGCCACCAGTGACGGGGACATTTACAATGAGCAGTTCTTC. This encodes CATSDGDIYNEQFF.

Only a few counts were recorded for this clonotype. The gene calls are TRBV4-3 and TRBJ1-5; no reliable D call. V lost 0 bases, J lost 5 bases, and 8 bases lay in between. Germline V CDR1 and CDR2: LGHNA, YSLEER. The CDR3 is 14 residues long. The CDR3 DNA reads TGCGCCAGCAGCCAAGATTCGGGTTATCAGCCCCAGCATTTT. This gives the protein CASSQDSGYQPQHF.

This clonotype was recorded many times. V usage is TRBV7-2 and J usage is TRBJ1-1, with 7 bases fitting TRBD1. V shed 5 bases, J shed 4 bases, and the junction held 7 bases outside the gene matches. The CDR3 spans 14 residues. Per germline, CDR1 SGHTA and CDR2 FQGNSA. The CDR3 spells CASSRGGGGTEAFF. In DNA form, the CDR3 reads TGTGCCAGCAGCCGAGGAGGGGGCGGCACTGAAGCTTTCTTT.

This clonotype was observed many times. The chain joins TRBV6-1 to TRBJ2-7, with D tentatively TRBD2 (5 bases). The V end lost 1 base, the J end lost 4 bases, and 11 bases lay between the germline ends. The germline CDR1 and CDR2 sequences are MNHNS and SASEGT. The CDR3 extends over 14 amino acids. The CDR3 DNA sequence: TGTGCCAGCAGTGAAGAGAGGACTTGGTACGAGCAGTACTTC. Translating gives CASSEERTWYEQYF.

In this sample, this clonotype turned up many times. In DNA, the CDR3 is TGTGCCACCGAAACGGAGGGAAAAGAGCACTCCTACGAGCAGTACTTC. Translation: CATETEGKEHSYEQYF. The J gene is TRBJ2-7, the V gene TRBV10-3; tentatively, D is TRBD2 (6 bases). Looked up from germline, CDR1 is ENHRY and CDR2 is SYGVKD. Trimming cost V 10 bases and J 0 bases, with 22 bases left between them. The CDR3 runs 16 residues.

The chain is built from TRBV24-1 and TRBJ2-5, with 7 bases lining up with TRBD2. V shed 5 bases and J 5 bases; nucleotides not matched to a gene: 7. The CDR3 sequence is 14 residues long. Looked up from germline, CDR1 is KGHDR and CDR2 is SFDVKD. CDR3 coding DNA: TGTGCCACCAGTGTCCGGTCCGGGGGGGAGACCCAGTACTTC. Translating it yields CATSVRSGGETQYF.

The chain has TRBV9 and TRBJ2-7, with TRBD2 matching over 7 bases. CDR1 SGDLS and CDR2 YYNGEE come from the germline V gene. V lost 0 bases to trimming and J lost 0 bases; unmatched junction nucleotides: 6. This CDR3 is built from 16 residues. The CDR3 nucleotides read TGTGCCAGCAGCGTAGGAACTAGCGCGGGCTCCTACGAGCAGTACTTC. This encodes CASSVGTSAGSYEQYF.

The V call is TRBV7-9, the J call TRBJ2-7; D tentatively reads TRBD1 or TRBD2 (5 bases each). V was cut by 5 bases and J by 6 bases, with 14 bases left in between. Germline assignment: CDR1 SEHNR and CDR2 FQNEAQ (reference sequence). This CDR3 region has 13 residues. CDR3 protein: CASSPRGPCEQYF. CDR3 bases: TGTGCCAGCAGCCCGAGGGGACCGTGCGAGCAGTACTTC.

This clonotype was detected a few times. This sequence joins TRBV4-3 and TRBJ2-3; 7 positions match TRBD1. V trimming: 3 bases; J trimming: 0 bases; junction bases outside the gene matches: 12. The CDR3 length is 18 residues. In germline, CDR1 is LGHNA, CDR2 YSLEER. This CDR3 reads CASSQGSDRTPSTDTQYF. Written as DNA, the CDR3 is TGCGCCAGCAGCCAGGGCTCGGACAGGACACCTAGCACAGATACGCAGTATTTT.

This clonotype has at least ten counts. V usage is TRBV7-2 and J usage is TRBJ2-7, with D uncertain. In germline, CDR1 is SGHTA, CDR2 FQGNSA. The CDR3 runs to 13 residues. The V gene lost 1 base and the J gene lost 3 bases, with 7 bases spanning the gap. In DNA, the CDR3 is TGTGCCAGCAGCTTAGGCCCGTTCTACGAGCAGTACTTC. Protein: CASSLGPFYEQYF.

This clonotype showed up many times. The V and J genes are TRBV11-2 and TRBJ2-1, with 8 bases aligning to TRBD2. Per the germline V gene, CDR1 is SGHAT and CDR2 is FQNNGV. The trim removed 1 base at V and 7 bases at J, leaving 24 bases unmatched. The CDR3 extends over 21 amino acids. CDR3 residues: CASSLVSVNLLSGRERNEQFF. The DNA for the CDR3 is TGTGCCAGCAGCTTAGTGTCTGTTAATTTACTAAGCGGGAGAGAAAGGAATGAGCAGTTCTTC.

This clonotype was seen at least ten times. CDR3 sequence (DNA): TGCAGCGTCGCCCCCAGAGCCTACGAGCAGTACTTC. Residues: CSVAPRAYEQYF. The gene calls are TRBV29-1 and TRBJ2-7; D gene unclear. Germline V gives CDR1 SQVTM, CDR2 ANQGSEA. V lost 6 bases and J 2 bases, leaving 11 bases between the germline ends. CDR3 size: 12 residues.

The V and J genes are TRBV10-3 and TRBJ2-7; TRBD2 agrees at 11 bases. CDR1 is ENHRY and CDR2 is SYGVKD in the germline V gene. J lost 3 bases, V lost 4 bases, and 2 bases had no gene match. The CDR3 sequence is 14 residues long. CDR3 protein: CAISGTSGLYEQYF. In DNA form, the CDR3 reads TGTGCCATCAGTGGGACTAGCGGGCTCTACGAGCAGTACTTC.

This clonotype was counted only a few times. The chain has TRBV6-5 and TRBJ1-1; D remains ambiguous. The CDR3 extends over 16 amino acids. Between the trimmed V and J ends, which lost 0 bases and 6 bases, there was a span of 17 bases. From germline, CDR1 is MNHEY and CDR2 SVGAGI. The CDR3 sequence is CASSYSIRGGGPEAFF. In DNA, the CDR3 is TGTGCCAGCAGTTACTCGATTCGGGGAGGTGGCCCTGAAGCTTTCTTT.

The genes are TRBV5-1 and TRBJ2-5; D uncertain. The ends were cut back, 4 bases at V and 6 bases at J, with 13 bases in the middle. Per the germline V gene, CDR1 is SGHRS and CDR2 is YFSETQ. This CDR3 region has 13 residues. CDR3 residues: CASSASWPKTQYF. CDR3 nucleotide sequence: TGCGCCAGCAGCGCGAGTTGGCCCAAGACCCAGTACTTC.

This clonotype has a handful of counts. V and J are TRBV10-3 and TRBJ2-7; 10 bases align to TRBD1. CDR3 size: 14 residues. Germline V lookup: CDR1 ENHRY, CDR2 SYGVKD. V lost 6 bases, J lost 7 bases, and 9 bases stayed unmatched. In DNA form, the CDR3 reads TGTGCCATCAGCCGAGGGACAGGGGCGGGGGAGCAGTACTTC. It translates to CAISRGTGAGEQYF.

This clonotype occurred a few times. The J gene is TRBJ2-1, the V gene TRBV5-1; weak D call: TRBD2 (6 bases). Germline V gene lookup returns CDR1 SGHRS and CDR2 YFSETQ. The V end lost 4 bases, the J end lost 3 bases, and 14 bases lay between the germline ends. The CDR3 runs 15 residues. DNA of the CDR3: TGCGCCAGCAGCCCCTCACCGACTAGCTACAATGAGCAGTTCTTC. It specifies CASSPSPTSYNEQFF.